These 22 T cell receptor beta chains came from one sample sequenced in a study of T cell repertoires in cytomegalovirus infection. Using its own MiXCR run on the reads, TCRdb lists one record per CDR3 protein. The table has about 460,000 distinct CDR3 sequences, over 9% seen once. The sequenced sample consisted of PBMCs. These receptors were obtained from a human donor in good health (CMV status not recorded). Some clones in this sample may be carry-over from other donors' samples.

This chain connects TRBV29-1 to TRBJ2-7, with 9 bases that match TRBD2. Germline V gene lookup returns CDR1 SQVTM and CDR2 ANQGSEA. V shed 4 bases, J shed 7 bases, and the junction held 14 bases outside the gene matches. This CDR3 is 15 amino acids long. The CDR3 protein is CSVVQGVAGVREQYF. CDR3 DNA: TGCAGCGTTGTTCAAGGGGTAGCGGGAGTGCGGGAGCAGTACTTC.

V usage is TRBV5-4 and J usage is TRBJ1-4, with TRBD1 identical over 9 bases. CDR3 length: 16 amino acids. Looked up from germline, CDR1 is SGHNT and CDR2 is YYREEE (reference sequence). Trimming removed 4 bases from V and 7 bases from J; junction bases left unmatched: 11. This chain's CDR3 is CASSPFPTGGVEKLFF. DNA of the CDR3: TGTGCCAGCAGCCCCTTCCCGACAGGGGGTGTTGAAAAACTGTTTTTT.

This clonotype was observed many times. The V and J genes are TRBV7-2 and TRBJ1-5, with TRBD1 matching over 11 bases. V gave up 5 bases and J gave up 5 bases; unmatched junction bases: 2. Germline V gene data show CDR1 as SGHTA and CDR2 as FQGNSA. This CDR3 spans 14 amino acids. The CDR3 here is CASSPDRGHQPQHF. The CDR3, as DNA: TGTGCCAGCAGCCCGGACAGGGGGCATCAGCCCCAGCATTTT. The entire variable domain, with the rest obtained from reference TRBV7-2 and TRBJ1-5, is as follows: GAGVSQSPSNKVTEKGKDVELRCDPISGHTALYWYRQSLGQGLEFLIYFQGNSAPDKSGLPSDRFSAERTGGSVSTLTIQRTQQEDSAVYLCASSPDRGHQPQHFGDGTRLSIL.

The sample holds many counts of this clonotype. The rearrangement joins TRBV5-6 to TRBJ2-5; a possible D gene is TRBD1 (6 bases). CDR1 is SGHDT, CDR2 YYEEEE, per germline. The V gene lost 4 bases and the J gene lost 1 base, with 11 bases spanning the gap. The CDR3 spans 14 residues. Here the CDR3 reads CASSVRQVQETQYF. CDR3 sequence (DNA): TGTGCCAGCAGCGTTCGACAGGTCCAAGAGACCCAGTACTTC.

This clonotype was counted ten times or more. This chain connects TRBV7-9 to TRBJ2-5; D is perhaps TRBD1 (6 bases). Germline V gene lookup returns CDR1 SEHNR and CDR2 FQNEAQ (reference sequence). The CDR3 sequence is 14 residues long. Trimming took off 6 bases at V and 6 bases at J, with 17 bases between the two ends. CDR3 residues: CASSSDRTEKTQYF. CDR3 bases: TGTGCCAGCAGTTCTGACAGGACGGAAAAGACCCAGTACTTC. The full variable domain, in which reference TRBV7-9 and TRBJ2-5 provide the parts outside the CDR3, is DTGVSQNPRHKITKRGQNVTFRCDPISEHNRLYWYRQTLGQGPEFLTYFQNEAQLEKSRLLSDRFSAERPKGSFSTLEIQRTEQGDSAMYLCASSSDRTEKTQYFGPGTRLLVL.

This clonotype was seen ten or more times. This chain joins TRBV7-2 and TRBJ2-3; TRBD1 is a possible D gene (6 bases). Trimming took 1 base from V and 12 from J, leaving 14 bases between them. The CDR3 spans 13 residues. Germline-derived CDR1 and CDR2 are SGHTA and FQGNSA. In DNA form, the CDR3 reads TGTGCCAGCAGCTTAGACGGGACAAAATTCCAGTATTTT. As protein: CASSLDGTKFQYF.

V is TRBV20-1 and J is TRBJ2-5; TRBD1 aligns across 7 bases. The length of the CDR3 is 14 residues. The J segment lost 1 base and the V segment lost 3 bases, leaving 5 bases of the junction unmatched. From germline, CDR1 is DFQATT and CDR2 SNEGSKA (reference sequence). CDR3: CSASSGTAQETQYF. For the CDR3, the DNA is TGCAGTGCTAGTTCCGGGACAGCCCAAGAGACCCAGTACTTC.

This clonotype was observed many times. The rearrangement uses TRBV5-1 and TRBJ2-2, with 14 bases fitting TRBD2. Germline CDR1 reads SGHRS; CDR2 reads YFSETQ. This CDR3 contains 17 residues. The V gene end was trimmed by 5 bases and the J gene end by 0 bases; junction bases not matched to a gene: 3. The CDR3 sequence: CASRRLAGGTNTGELFF. The DNA for the CDR3 is TGCGCCAGCAGACGACTAGCGGGAGGGACGAACACCGGGGAGCTGTTTTTT.

In its sample, this clonotype was seen many times. The genes are TRBV7-9 and TRBJ2-1, with TRBD2 as a possible D gene (5 bases). Germline V gene data show CDR1 as SEHNR and CDR2 as FQNEAQ (reference sequence). The V and J ends lost 0 bases and 6 bases respectively, with 9 bases between them. The CDR3 has 14 residues. The CDR3 here is CASSLAGASNEQFF. CDR3 nucleotides: TGTGCCAGCAGCTTAGCGGGAGCGTCCAATGAGCAGTTCTTC.

On this clonotype: A much more abundant neighbour one base away suggests this may be a read error. DNA of the CDR3: TGTGCCAGTATGTGGCAGGGCACGAGCGCAGCTACGCAGTATTTT. This sequence encodes CASMWQGTSAATQYF. V usage is TRBV19 and J usage is TRBJ2-3; tentative D call: TRBD1 (5 bases). The germline V and J ends were trimmed by 7 bases and 8 bases, with 22 bases remaining between them. This CDR3 has 15 amino acids. Germline lookup yields CDR1 LNHDA and CDR2 SQIVND (reference sequence).

A word on this clonotype: Just one base apart from a much larger clone, this may be a read error. This rearrangement joins TRBV15 to TRBJ2-1; D gene unclear. The CDR3 sequence is 11 residues long. In germline, CDR1 is LNHNV, CDR2 YYDKDF (reference sequence). V lost 2 bases and J lost 4, with 0 bases in between. The CDR3 sequence: CATSRYNEQFF. CDR3 bases: TGTGCCACCAGCAGATACAATGAGCAGTTCTTC. The entire variable domain, with the rest obtained from reference TRBV15 and TRBJ2-1, is as follows: DAMVIQNPRYQVTQFGKPVTLSCSQTLNHNVMYWYQQKSSQAPKLLFHYYDKDFNNEADTPDNFQSRRPNTSFCFLDIRSPGLGDTAMYLCATSRYNEQFFGPGTRLTVL.

In its sample, this clonotype was seen a few times. The chain employs TRBV19 and TRBJ2-5; 13 nucleotides line up with TRBD2. The CDR3 consists of 16 residues. Germline V CDR1 and CDR2: LNHDA, SQIVND (reference sequence). Germline trimming cut 6 bases from V and 7 bases from J; bases unmatched to any gene: 11. The CDR3 reads CASRPGLAGAEGTQYF. The CDR3 nucleotides read TGTGCCAGTAGGCCCGGACTAGCGGGAGCTGAGGGGACCCAGTACTTC.

The chain couples TRBV29-1 to TRBJ2-7; D is uncertain. With 6 bases removed from V and 0 bases from J, the gap between germline ends came to 12 bases. Germline V gene sequence: CDR1 SQVTM, CDR2 ANQGSEA. This CDR3 has 13 amino acids. The CDR3 DNA is TGCAGCGTAGAATGGGAAAACTCCTACGAGCAGTACTTC. Translating it yields CSVEWENSYEQYF.

Turning to this clonotype: A much more abundant neighbour one base away suggests this may be a read error. The chain joins TRBV19 to TRBJ1-3; no definite D call. Trimming cost V 5 bases and J 2 bases, with 13 bases left between them. Germline values: CDR1 LNHDA, CDR2 SQIVND (reference sequence). The CDR3 sequence is 15 residues long. CDR3 in DNA: TGTGCCAGTAGTCCGAGTGTATGGCCTGGAAACACCATATATTTT. This codes for CASSPSVWPGNTIYF. Complete variable domain (other parts from reference TRBV19 and TRBJ1-3): DGGITQSPKYLFRKEGQNVTLSCEQNLNHDAMYWYRQDPGQGLRLIYYSQIVNDFQKGDIAEGYSVSREKKESFPLTVTSAQKNPTAFYLCASSPSVWPGNTIYFGEGSWLTVV.

This clonotype was counted ten times or more. The CDR3 coding sequence is TGTGCCAGCATCCTAGCGGAGGGCAATGAGCAGTTCTTC. Translating it yields CASILAEGNEQFF. The chain couples TRBV12-3 or TRBV12-4 to TRBJ2-1; 7 bases align to TRBD2. The CDR3 has 13 amino acids. V lost 7 bases to trimming and J lost 6 bases; unmatched junction nucleotides: 6.

This clonotype appeared many times. The chain links TRBV5-6 to TRBJ2-7; D not certain. V was trimmed by 3 bases and J by 5 bases, leaving 15 bases between them. The CDR3 loop spans 14 amino acids. Germline CDR1 is SGHDT and CDR2 is YYEEEE. CDR3 sequence: CASSSARDGHEQYF. The DNA of the CDR3 is TGTGCCAGCAGCTCGGCCCGCGATGGGCACGAGCAGTACTTC.

This clonotype appeared many times. This chain uses TRBV7-9 with TRBJ1-4; D gene ambiguous. The CDR3 extends over 16 amino acids. V shed 3 bases and J shed 0 bases, with 11 bases lying between them. Germline V gives CDR1 SEHNR, CDR2 FQNEAQ (reference sequence). The CDR3 DNA reads as TGTGCCAGCAGCTTGTCCGGGGTCGCAACTAATGAAAAACTGTTTTTT. This codes for CASSLSGVATNEKLFF. Combining the CDR3 with reference TRBV7-9 and TRBJ1-4 gives the whole variable domain DTGVSQNPRHKITKRGQNVTFRCDPISEHNRLYWYRQTLGQGPEFLTYFQNEAQLEKSRLLSDRFSAERPKGSFSTLEIQRTEQGDSAMYLCASSLSGVATNEKLFFGSGTQLSVL.

Concerning this clonotype: A read error may produce the germline difference seen at one junction end. The V and J genes are TRBV7-1 and TRBJ1-1; D is undetermined. TRBV7-1 is an ORF for which the function is uncertain. The CDR3 loop spans 14 amino acids. The CDR3 coding sequence is TGTGACAGCACCCTCAGCAGCGTTGACACTGAAGCTTTCTTT. It specifies CDSTLSSVDTEAFF.

This clonotype was recorded many times. This chain joins TRBV28 and TRBJ1-2; TRBD1 might be the D (6 bases). The CDR3 is made up of 14 amino acids. The germline gives CDR1 MDHEN, CDR2 SYDVKM. Between the trimmed V and J ends, which lost 4 bases and 4 bases, there was a span of 13 bases. CDR3 sequence reads: CASSSTGARYGYTF. Written as DNA, the CDR3 is TGTGCCAGCAGTTCGACGGGGGCACGCTATGGCTACACCTTC.

In this sample, this clonotype turned up many times. The CDR3 sequence: CASSSFGSGYTF. CDR3 DNA: TGTGCCAGCAGCTCCTTCGGTAGTGGCTACACCTTC. This sequence joins TRBV7-9 and TRBJ1-2; D is ambiguous. V gave up 4 bases and J gave up 7 bases, with 10 bases separating them. CDR3 length: 12 amino acids. Germline CDR1 reads SEHNR; CDR2 reads FQNEAQ (reference sequence). Supplemented by reference TRBV7-9 and TRBJ1-2, the full variable domain reads DTGVSQNPRHKITKRGQNVTFRCDPISEHNRLYWYRQTLGQGPEFLTYFQNEAQLEKSRLLSDRFSAERPKGSFSTLEIQRTEQGDSAMYLCASSSFGSGYTFGSGTRLTVV.

This clonotype was seen repeatedly, ten times or more. V gene TRBV7-2 combines with J gene TRBJ2-5; D is perhaps TRBD2 (5 bases). The CDR3 sequence is 15 residues long. Germline assignment: CDR1 SGHTA and CDR2 FQGNSA. Trimming removed 3 bases from V and 1 base from J, with 12 bases in between. As DNA, the CDR3 is TGTGCCAGCAGCTTCGTGGGAGACACCCAAGAGACCCAGTACTTC. The encoded protein is CASSFVGDTQETQYF.

This clonotype came up many times. The chain has TRBV28 and TRBJ1-5; D possibly corresponds to TRBD1 (6 bases). V was shortened by 7 bases and J by 2 bases, with 15 bases between the two germline ends. Germline-derived CDR1 and CDR2 are MDHEN and SYDVKM. The CDR3 is made up of 15 amino acids. The CDR3 DNA reads TGTGCCAGCACCACGCGGGGGCGCGGCAATCAGCCCCAGCATTTT. It is translated as CASTTRGRGNQPQHF.